The source of this T cell receptor beta chain is a study of response to subunit inactivated influenza vaccine. Details on this clonotype: Antigen unknown.

Study-wide results and limits: The authors put forward the suggestion that each seasonal influenza vaccination may bring in only a limited number of new T cells.

This CDR3 has 18 residues. Germline V gene lookup returns CDR1 SNHLY and CDR2 FYNNEI. Trimming at V came to 5 bases and at J to 0 bases, leaving 10 bases not matched to a gene. One entry per CDR3 protein results from TCRdb running MiXCR on the RT-PCR reads. The profile shows fewer than 400,000 distinct CDR3 sequences, roughly a fifth of them singletons. The input for sequencing was PBMCs from blood, taken around 22 months after vaccination. The rearrangement joins TRBV2 to TRBJ1-1, with 12 bases lining up with TRBD1. The receptor was isolated from a man between 45 and 75 years old who received an inactivated influenza vaccine. CDR3 bases: TGTGCCAGCAGTCCCCGGGGGACAGGGGGCTGGGTGAACACTGAAGCTTTCTTT. Protein sequence: CASSPRGTGGWVNTEAFF.